This TCR beta chain was sequenced during a study of cytomegalovirus exposure and HLA in healthy donors. Broader study findings: In a later analysis, specific HLA alleles were associated with 15,000 to 20,000 TCR beta sequences at a 0.05 false discovery rate. Reports indicated that the classifier achieved high specificity and sensitivity in diagnosing cytomegalovirus status. Later, TCR association rates were found to vary by HLA locus, highest for DRB1 and lowest for HLA-C. Roughly uniform sequencing depth across donors was assumed, possibly incorrectly.

PCR involved 60 Vbeta and 13 Jbeta primers. Clones were read by immunoSEQ multiplex PCR, and TCRdb kept only the in-frame ones, dropping some. The profile covers some 120,000 clones, with 9.5% appearing a single time and roughly 3.1% taken by the ten largest. There are a few counts of this clone. Its antigen remains unknown. Trimming pared 6 bases from V and 2 bases from J, leaving 17 bases between. Germline CDR1 and CDR2: MNHNY and SVGAGI (reference sequence). The CDR3 has 15 residues. What was sequenced was PBMCs. This chain connects TRBV6-6 to TRBJ2-7, with D possibly TRBD1 on 5 matching bases. The receptor was derived from a man between 25 and 39 years old in good health and CMV-seronegative. The CDR3 region is CASSSLGQGAYEQYF. The CDR3 DNA reads as TGTGCCAGCAGCTCCCTGGGGCAGGGCGCCTACGAGCAGTACTTC.